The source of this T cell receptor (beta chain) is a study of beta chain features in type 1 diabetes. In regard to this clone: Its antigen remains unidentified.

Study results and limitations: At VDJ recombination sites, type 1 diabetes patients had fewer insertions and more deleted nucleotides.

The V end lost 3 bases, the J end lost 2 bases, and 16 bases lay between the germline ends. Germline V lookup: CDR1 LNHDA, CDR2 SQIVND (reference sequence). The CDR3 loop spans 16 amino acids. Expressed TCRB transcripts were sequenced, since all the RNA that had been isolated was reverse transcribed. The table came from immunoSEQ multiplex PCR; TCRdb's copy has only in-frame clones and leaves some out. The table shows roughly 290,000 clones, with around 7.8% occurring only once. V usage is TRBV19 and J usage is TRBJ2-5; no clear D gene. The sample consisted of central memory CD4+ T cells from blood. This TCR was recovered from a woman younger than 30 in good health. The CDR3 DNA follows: TGTGCCAGTAGTATGAAGACTTGGTTGGATCAAGAGACCCAGTACTTC. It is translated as CASSMKTWLDQETQYF. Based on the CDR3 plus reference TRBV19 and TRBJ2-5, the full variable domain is DGGITQSPKYLFRKEGQNVTLSCEQNLNHDAMYWYRQDPGQGLRLIYYSQIVNDFQKGDIAEGYSVSREKKESFPLTVTSAQKNPTAFYLCASSMKTWLDQETQYFGPGTRLLVL.